Listed here are 19 T cell receptor beta chains from one sample, sequenced in a study of cytomegalovirus exposure and HLA in healthy donors (dated by TCRdb to about 2017). The protocol used for the library was the immunoSEQ multiplex PCR assay. The multiplex PCR relied on a mix of 60 forward primers for TCR Vbeta segments and 13 reverse primers for TCR Jbeta segments. TCRdb's version of the immuneACCESS table is confined to in-frame rearrangements and falls short of the full clone set. An unresolved V gene accounts for under half of the shortfall where checked; the remainder is of unknown origin. Here the sample has 110,000 to 150,000 clones; 78% occur a single time. Over 2.5% of the sample is taken by the ten largest. Sample: PBMCs. The source of these receptors is a female donor in good health and CMV-seronegative.

The chain uses TRBV7-3 and TRBJ2-3; 12 bases match TRBD2. This CDR3 spans 15 amino acids. Losses at the gene ends were 5 bases for V and 5 bases for J; bases not matched to a gene: 5. Germline V gives CDR1 SGHTA, CDR2 FQGTGA. CDR3 in DNA: TGTGCCAGCAGCCGGACTAGCGGGGATCTAGATACGCAGTATTTT. It translates to CASSRTSGDLDTQYF.

The chain recombines TRBV5-1 with TRBJ2-3; 15 bases map to TRBD2. The CDR3 consists of 18 residues. Germline CDR1 and CDR2: SGHRS and YFSETQ. J lost 1 base, V lost 4 bases, and 7 bases had no gene match. The CDR3 loop reads CASSQGLAGGVGTDTQYF. The CDR3 DNA follows: TGCGCCAGCAGCCAGGGACTAGCGGGGGGCGTTGGCACAGATACGCAGTATTTT.

The chain recombines TRBV6-1 with TRBJ1-3; no definite D call. Trimming left V 6 bases short and J 0 bases short, with 12 bases between. Germline CDR1 MNHNS, CDR2 SASEGT. The CDR3 is made up of 15 amino acids. CDR3 region: CASREAGRSGNTIYF. The CDR3 coding sequence is TGTGCCAGCAGGGAGGCAGGCCGCTCTGGAAACACCATATATTTT.

V and J are TRBV28 and TRBJ1-1; 7 nucleotides align to TRBD1. Trimming removed 2 bases from V and 1 base from J; junction bases left unmatched: 7. This CDR3 contains 16 residues. Germline CDR1 and CDR2: MDHEN and SYDVKM. This CDR3 is CASSLLSGTANTEAFF. In DNA, the CDR3 is TGTGCCAGCAGTTTACTTTCCGGGACAGCGAACACTGAAGCTTTCTTT.

V is TRBV5-1 and J is TRBJ2-3, with 7 bases fitting TRBD2. The CDR3 loop spans 17 amino acids. CDR1 SGHRS and CDR2 YFSETQ come from the germline V gene. V was clipped by 2 bases and J by 1 base; unmatched bases: 10. Here the CDR3 DNA reads TGCGCCAGCAGCTTTGGGTGGGGGGGGACGCGCACAGATACGCAGTATTTT. It translates to CASSFGWGGTRTDTQYF.

The chain employs TRBV6-1 and TRBJ2-1; D is perhaps TRBD1 (6 bases). Germline V gene sequence: CDR1 MNHNS, CDR2 SASEGT. Trimming left V 3 bases short and J 6 bases short, with 15 bases between. This CDR3 has 15 residues. CDR3 protein: CASSDLQGYSNEQFF. Written as DNA, the CDR3 is TGTGCCAGCAGTGACTTACAGGGTTACAGCAATGAGCAGTTCTTC.

Here the CDR3 DNA reads TGCGCCAGCAGTGAGTCACTAGCGGGATACAATGAGCAGTTCTTC. Translation gives CASSESLAGYNEQFF. This chain links TRBV10-1 with TRBJ2-1; 10 nucleotides line up with TRBD2. CDR3 length: 15 residues. Trimming took 0 bases from V and 4 from J; bases not matched to a gene: 0. From germline, CDR1 is WNHNN and CDR2 SYGVQD (reference sequence).

This clone occurred a few times. CDR3 in amino acids: CASSHRGAGGGYTF. As DNA, the CDR3 is TGTGCCAGCAGCCACAGGGGGGCAGGGGGCGGCTACACCTTC. The gene calls are TRBV5-8 and TRBJ1-2; 8 bases agree with TRBD1. This CDR3 is built from 14 residues. Trimming removed 4 bases from V and 8 bases from J; junction bases left unmatched: 10. Germline CDR1 and CDR2: SGHTS and YDEGEE.

The rearrangement joins TRBV4-2 to TRBJ2-1; 10 positions match TRBD2. V shed 1 base and J 6 bases; nucleotides not matched to a gene: 6. CDR3 length: 16 amino acids. Germline lookup yields CDR1 LGHNA and CDR2 YNFKEQ. The DNA of the CDR3 is TGTGCCAGCAGCCAAGTATTAGCGGGAGGAACCAATGAGCAGTTCTTC. Translating gives CASSQVLAGGTNEQFF.

The genes are TRBV6-5 and TRBJ1-2; D is undetermined. V lost 7 bases, J lost 8 bases, and 14 bases lay in between. The germline V gene encodes CDR1 MNHEY and CDR2 SVGAGI. The CDR3 totals 12 residues. The CDR3 spells CASKDSKTGYTF. The CDR3, as DNA: TGTGCCAGCAAGGACTCTAAGACCGGCTACACCTTC.

V usage is TRBV28 and J usage is TRBJ1-5; D not resolved. The V and J ends lost 6 bases and 1 base respectively, with 10 bases between them. The germline V gene encodes CDR1 MDHEN and CDR2 SYDVKM. CDR3 length: 14 residues. The CDR3, as DNA: TGTGCCAGCAGATACTGGAGGAGCAATCAGCCCCAGCATTTT. Its translation is CASRYWRSNQPQHF.

The chain combines TRBV19 with TRBJ2-1; 9 bases fit TRBD1. J gave up 6 bases and V 1 base, and 10 bases lay outside the gene matches. The CDR3 sequence is 17 residues long. Per germline, CDR1 LNHDA and CDR2 SQIVND (reference sequence). The CDR3 protein is CASSIVGLGTGFNEQFF. As DNA, the CDR3 is TGTGCCAGTAGTATAGTGGGTTTGGGGACAGGGTTCAATGAGCAGTTCTTC. The whole variable domain, remainder taken from reference TRBV19 and TRBJ2-1, is DGGITQSPKYLFRKEGQNVTLSCEQNLNHDAMYWYRQDPGQGLRLIYYSQIVNDFQKGDIAEGYSVSREKKESFPLTVTSAQKNPTAFYLCASSIVGLGTGFNEQFFGPGTRLTVL.

The rearrangement links TRBV27 to TRBJ2-3, with TRBD2 matching over 10 bases. The germline V gene has CDR1 MNHEY and CDR2 SMNVEV (reference sequence). This CDR3 spans 17 amino acids. Germline trimming cut 2 bases from V and 5 bases from J; bases unmatched to any gene: 10. CDR3: CASSLRGSGGLGDTQYF. CDR3 coding DNA: TGTGCCAGCAGTTTACGGGGTAGCGGGGGGTTAGGAGATACGCAGTATTTT.

The V and J genes are TRBV5-1 and TRBJ2-3; D not resolved. Germline lookup yields CDR1 SGHRS and CDR2 YFSETQ. The CDR3 runs 12 residues. V lost 3 bases, J lost 2 bases, and 4 bases lay in between. CDR3 sequence reads: CASSSYTDTQYF. CDR3 DNA sequence: TGCGCCAGCAGCTCCTACACAGATACGCAGTATTTT.

CDR3 nucleotide sequence: TGTGCCAGCAGCTTAATGACAGGAGCTGGAAACACCATATATTTT. It yields the protein CASSLMTGAGNTIYF. The chain is built from TRBV7-9 and TRBJ1-3; perhaps TRBD1 as D (6 bases). The germline V gene encodes CDR1 SEHNR and CDR2 FQNEAQ (reference sequence). This CDR3 spans 15 amino acids. V gave up 2 bases and J gave up 2 bases, with 10 bases separating them.

As regards this clone: The junction and the germline gene differ at one end; a read error may be behind it. The V and J genes are TRBV6-1 and TRBJ1-2; D is unclear. The CDR3 has 12 residues. Germline CDR1 is MNHNS and CDR2 is SASEGT. CDR3 protein: CASNRADYGYPF. The CDR3 nucleotides read TGTGCCAGCAACCGAGCTGACTATGGCTACCCCTTC.

The J gene is TRBJ2-7, the V gene TRBV27, with D unclear. Germline CDR1 reads MNHEY; CDR2 reads SMNVEV (reference sequence). V was cut by 4 bases and J by 3 bases, with 4 bases left in between. There are 11 residues in the CDR3. CDR3 nucleotides: TGTGCCAGCAGTTCCGGCTACGAGCAGTACTTC. This sequence encodes CASSSGYEQYF.

The chain has TRBV28 and TRBJ2-7, with a tentative D call TRBD2 (6 bases). From germline, CDR1 is MDHEN and CDR2 SYDVKM. The CDR3 is made up of 17 amino acids. Deletions cut 3 bases from V and 1 base from J, with 19 bases between. CDR3 region: CASSLGVFWGLSYEQYF. CDR3 bases: TGTGCCAGCAGTTTGGGCGTGTTTTGGGGACTTTCCTACGAGCAGTACTTC.

The genes are TRBV7-9 and TRBJ2-2; 13 nucleotides match TRBD2. This CDR3 spans 19 amino acids. Germline V CDR1 and CDR2: SEHNR, FQNEAQ (reference sequence). After removal of 6 bases from V and 2 bases from J, the junction contained 12 bases not matched to a gene. The CDR3 DNA sequence: TGTGCCAGCAGACTTAATCCGGGACTAGCGGGATTTAACACCGGGGAGCTGTTTTTT. This sequence encodes CASRLNPGLAGFNTGELFF.